This T cell receptor (beta chain) appears in the sequencing data of a study of T cell repertoires in cytomegalovirus infection. The overall study: In the study, CMV epitopes included recently identified HLA-C-restricted and well-studied HLA-B-restricted ones. Both a matching HLA type and CMV infection were indicated by public TCR beta signatures.

One entry per CDR3 protein, called by TCRdb with MiXCR from the reads. The sample shows around 340,000 distinct CDR3 sequences, 25% to 30% of them seen only once. This clonotype has only a few counts. Its antigen is unknown. Study findings and constraints: Dominating the ex vivo response were TCR beta clonotypes that were CMV-specific and HLA-C-restricted.

The germline CDR1 and CDR2 sequences are DFQATT and SNEGSKA (reference sequence). V dropped 0 bases and J dropped 4 bases, with 9 bases sitting between them. The CDR3 extends over 14 amino acids. The sample here was cultured PBMCs, taken from culture after CMV antigen stimulation. V gene TRBV20-1 combines with J gene TRBJ1-4; D gene ambiguous. This TCR was sampled from a human donor in good health (CMV status not recorded). Some clones in this sample may be carry-over from other donors' samples. The CDR3 coding sequence is TGCAGTGCTAGAGATGGGCGGAATAATGAAAAACTGTTTTTT. It codes for CSARDGRNNEKLFF.